The 28 T cell receptor beta chains reported below all come from one sample, sequenced in a study of regulatory T cells in long-lasting Graves disease. Both iRepertoire HTBI primers and Arm-PCR of CDR3 regions were used to build the TCR beta libraries. TCRdb reprocessed the multiplex PCR reads with MiXCR, giving one entry per CDR3 protein. The sample lists 450,000 to 600,000 distinct CDR3 sequences, approximately 13% occurring once. Time point specified: newly diagnosed GD, antithyroid drugs for less than 3 months. The authors made the TCR library using RNA they extracted from PBMCs. The data also belong to a second study, concerning T cells in Graves' hyperthyroidism and ophthalmopathy.

The input for sequencing was peripheral blood mononuclear cells (PBMCs), taken at new diagnosis, from a patient treated with antithyroid drugs. These receptors originate from a man aged 25-45 years with Graves disease.

This clonotype has only a few counts. CDR3 bases: TGTGCCAGCAGCCAAGAAGGCGGGGCGTACTACGAGCAGTACTTC. It encodes CASSQEGGAYYEQYF. The chain uses TRBV4-2 and TRBJ2-7, with D maybe TRBD2 (6 bases). The CDR3 consists of 15 residues. The V gene lost 0 bases and the J gene lost 3 bases, with 12 bases spanning the gap. Germline V gene data show CDR1 as LGHNA and CDR2 as YNFKEQ.

This clonotype appeared many times. The chain is built from TRBV19 and TRBJ1-5; D unclear. The CDR3 contains 15 residues. Trimming left V 4 bases short and J 7 bases short, with 17 bases between. Germline CDR1 reads LNHDA; CDR2 reads SQIVND (reference sequence). The CDR3 sequence is CASSRSGSGGQPQHF. The CDR3 coding sequence is TGTGCCAGTAGTAGATCCGGGTCCGGAGGGCAGCCCCAGCATTTT. The variable domain in full, completed from reference TRBV19 and TRBJ1-5, reads DGGITQSPKYLFRKEGQNVTLSCEQNLNHDAMYWYRQDPGQGLRLIYYSQIVNDFQKGDIAEGYSVSREKKESFPLTVTSAQKNPTAFYLCASSRSGSGGQPQHFGDGTRLSIL.

At least ten counts were recorded for this clonotype. A read error may be the cause here, since a much bigger clone is one base away. The chain combines TRBV3-1 with TRBJ2-5, with TRBD1 as a possible D gene (6 bases). This CDR3 contains 12 residues. In germline, CDR1 is LGHDT, CDR2 YNNKEL (reference sequence). The V end lost 3 bases, the J end lost 4 bases, and 6 bases lay between the germline ends. Here the CDR3 DNA reads TGTGCCAGCAGCCACAGGGGAGAGACCCAGTACTTC. This sequence encodes CASSHRGETQYF.

This clonotype was counted many times. This sequence joins TRBV15 and TRBJ2-1; D is possibly TRBD2 (5 bases). CDR1 is LNHNV and CDR2 is YYDKDF in the germline V gene (reference sequence). The CDR3 is 15 amino acids. V lost 1 base and J 10 bases, leaving 17 bases between the germline ends. In DNA, the CDR3 is TGTGCCACCAGCAGAGTAGGCCGGCATCCGGGGGAGCAGTTCTTC. This sequence encodes CATSRVGRHPGEQFF.

The chain recombines TRBV7-9 with TRBJ2-5; D is uncertain. Trimming left V 5 bases short and J 1 base short, with 14 bases between. Germline V CDR1 and CDR2: SEHNR, FQNEAQ (reference sequence). This CDR3 comprises 15 residues. The CDR3 sequence: CASSQRSQLQETQYF. As DNA, the CDR3 is TGTGCCAGCAGCCAAAGATCACAGCTCCAAGAGACCCAGTACTTC.

The sample holds a few counts of this clonotype. V and J are TRBV6-2 or TRBV6-3 and TRBJ2-1; D remains ambiguous. CDR1 MNHEY and CDR2 SVGEGT come from the germline V gene. Deletions cut 2 bases from V and 9 bases from J, with 11 bases between. This CDR3 comprises 13 residues. CDR3 bases: TGTGCCAGCAGTTACCTCCGGTACTCTGAGCAGTTCTTC. As protein: CASSYLRYSEQFF.

CDR3 nucleotides: TGTGCCAGCAGTAAGTCGACAATTAGCGGGAGTTCCTACAATGAGCAGTTCTTC. It yields the protein CASSKSTISGSSYNEQFF. The V gene is TRBV27, the J gene TRBJ2-1; 9 positions match TRBD2. The CDR3 runs 18 residues. J gave up 1 base and V 5 bases, and 12 bases lay outside the gene matches. The germline V gene has CDR1 MNHEY and CDR2 SMNVEV (reference sequence).

This clonotype was counted many times. The chain is built from TRBV6-1 and TRBJ2-3; unclear D gene. From germline, CDR1 is MNHNS and CDR2 SASEGT. V was cut by 2 bases and J by 2 bases, with 11 bases left in between. CDR3 length equals 15 residues. CDR3 nucleotides: TGTGCCAGCAGTGAACCGGTGGGAAACACAGATACGCAGTATTTT. Amino acids: CASSEPVGNTDTQYF.

This clonotype has a handful of counts. This rearrangement joins TRBV3-1 to TRBJ2-7; D call uncertain. The CDR3 consists of 13 residues. Germline assignment: CDR1 LGHDT and CDR2 YNNKEL (reference sequence). Trimming cost V 3 bases and J 4 bases, with 10 bases left between them. CDR3 amino acids: CASSHYLLYEQYF. CDR3 coding DNA: TGTGCCAGCAGCCATTATTTATTATACGAGCAGTACTTC.

This clonotype was counted many times. The chain joins TRBV5-1 to TRBJ2-7; D is unclear. The V gene's germline CDR1 is SGHRS and CDR2 YFSETQ. The CDR3 has 13 amino acids. Trimming took off 0 bases at V and 5 bases at J, with 9 bases between the two ends. CDR3 bases: TGCGCCAGCAGCTTGGGCGTATCCAACGAGCAGTACTTC. Translated: CASSLGVSNEQYF.

This clonotype has a count of ten or more. The CDR3 sequence: CSINRGGRPPVDSPLHF. Written as DNA, the CDR3 is TGCAGCATTAACAGGGGAGGAAGGCCTCCTGTCGACTCACCCCTCCACTTT. This chain links TRBV29-1 with TRBJ1-6, with 7 bases lining up with TRBD1. Trimming took 8 bases from V and 10 from J; bases not matched to a gene: 23. The CDR3 totals 17 residues. Looked up from germline, CDR1 is SQVTM and CDR2 is ANQGSEA.

Remarks on this clonotype: Since a much larger clone is just one base distant, this may be a read error. The chain carries TRBV27 and TRBJ1-4; D gene uncertain. The CDR3 runs to 15 residues. V lost 0 bases and J 5 bases, leaving 10 bases between the germline ends. In germline, CDR1 is MNHEY, CDR2 SMNVEV (reference sequence). The chain's CDR3 is CASSLSDSRNEKLFF. In nucleotides, the CDR3 is TGTGCCAGCAGTTTATCCGATAGTAGGAATGAAAAACTGTTTTTT.

The rearrangement links TRBV20-1 to TRBJ2-2, with 10 nucleotides matching TRBD2. Germline assignment: CDR1 DFQATT and CDR2 SNEGSKA (reference sequence). V lost 3 bases to trimming and J lost 3 bases; unmatched junction nucleotides: 7. The CDR3 spans 16 residues. This CDR3 reads CSARSLAGVYTGELFF. CDR3 nucleotide sequence: TGCAGTGCTAGGAGCCTAGCGGGAGTGTACACCGGGGAGCTGTTTTTT.

The chain has TRBV11-2 and TRBJ1-1; tentatively, D is TRBD1 (5 bases). Germline V gene sequence: CDR1 SGHAT, CDR2 FQNNGV. CDR3 length: 15 residues. V lost 2 bases and J 5 bases, leaving 15 bases between the germline ends. The CDR3 loop reads CASSLTRGGDTEAFF. In nucleotides, the CDR3 is TGTGCCAGCAGCTTAACTAGGGGAGGAGATACTGAAGCTTTCTTT.

The sample holds many counts of this clonotype. The chain carries TRBV2 and TRBJ1-1; D not certain. The CDR3 runs to 14 residues. The V and J ends lost 3 bases and 0 bases respectively, with 8 bases between them. Germline CDR1 and CDR2: SNHLY and FYNNEI. CDR3 sequence (DNA): TGTGCCAGCAGTGACTCAGGCTTGAACACTGAAGCTTTCTTT. It codes for CASSDSGLNTEAFF.

This clonotype was observed many times. This chain uses TRBV7-8 with TRBJ2-5; TRBD1 agrees at 7 bases. Germline trimming cut 0 bases from V and 9 bases from J; bases unmatched to any gene: 4. Germline CDR1 SGHVS, CDR2 FQNEAQ. The CDR3 sequence is 13 residues long. CDR3 in DNA: TGTGCCAGCAGCTTAGCTACAGGGGAGCCCCAGTACTTC. Translation: CASSLATGEPQYF.

This clonotype was observed a handful of times. This chain joins TRBV5-1 and TRBJ1-6, with D maybe TRBD1 (5 bases). The CDR3 spans 15 residues. Germline V gene lookup returns CDR1 SGHRS and CDR2 YFSETQ. V was clipped by 4 bases and J by 6 bases, with 14 bases between them. CDR3 loop: CASSVGGIGNSPLHF. DNA of the CDR3: TGCGCCAGCAGCGTGGGGGGGATCGGTAATTCACCCCTCCACTTT.

There are many counts of this clonotype. This rearrangement joins TRBV9 to TRBJ2-3, with D tentatively TRBD2 (5 bases). Germline V gene data show CDR1 as SGDLS and CDR2 as YYNGEE. The germline V and J ends were trimmed by 0 bases and 2 bases, with 10 bases remaining between them. CDR3 size: 15 residues. CDR3 in amino acids: CASSVGSGITDTQYF. In nucleotides, the CDR3 is TGTGCCAGCAGCGTAGGGAGCGGCATCACAGATACGCAGTATTTT.

Ten or more counts support this clonotype. The chain uses TRBV12-3 or TRBV12-4 and TRBJ1-4; the match to TRBD1 covers 7 bases. With V trimmed by 5 bases and J by 4 bases, 4 bases remained unmatched. This CDR3 has 14 residues. CDR3: CASSPGTVNEKLFF. The CDR3, as DNA: TGTGCCAGCAGTCCCGGGACAGTTAATGAAAAACTGTTTTTT.

This clonotype showed up just a few times. This chain links TRBV5-1 with TRBJ2-7; D remains unclear. Trimming took off 1 base at V and 5 bases at J, with 16 bases between the two ends. Germline-derived CDR1 and CDR2 are SGHRS and YFSETQ. This CDR3 is 15 amino acids long. For the CDR3, the DNA is TGCGCCAGCAGCTTGAGGAAAGGCTACTGGGACGAGCAGTACTTC. Amino acid sequence: CASSLRKGYWDEQYF.

This clonotype occurred many times. The gene calls are TRBV11-2 and TRBJ2-1, with 10 bases that match TRBD2. Germline V CDR1 and CDR2: SGHAT, FQNNGV. This CDR3 comprises 16 residues. V lost 3 bases and J lost 7; bases outside the gene matches: 9. The CDR3 spells CASSLLAGDVANEQFF. CDR3 sequence (DNA): TGTGCCAGCAGCTTGCTAGCGGGAGATGTGGCTAATGAGCAGTTCTTC. The variable domain in full, with the rest retrieved from reference TRBV11-2 and TRBJ2-1, is EAGVAQSPRYKIIEKRQSVAFWCNPISGHATLYWYQQILGQGPKLLIQFQNNGVVDDSQLPKDRFSAERLKGVDSTLKIQPAKLEDSAVYLCASSLLAGDVANEQFFGPGTRLTVL.

This clonotype was recorded a few times. This chain links TRBV12-3 or TRBV12-4 with TRBJ2-1, with a possible D match to TRBD2 (6 bases). The CDR3 sequence is 14 residues long. With 7 bases removed from V and 3 bases from J, the gap between germline ends came to 13 bases. Written as DNA, the CDR3 is TGTGCCAGCAAGGAGGGTACTGGCTACAATGAGCAGTTCTTC. This encodes CASKEGTGYNEQFF.

This clonotype appeared many times. The gene calls are TRBV5-1 and TRBJ2-1; either TRBD1 or TRBD2 may supply D (5 bases each). V dropped 3 bases and J dropped 3 bases, with 16 bases sitting between them. Germline-derived CDR1 and CDR2 are SGHRS and YFSETQ. This CDR3 spans 16 amino acids. The CDR3 nucleotides are TGCGCCAGCAGCTCTTCGGTAGGGACCCTCTACAATGAGCAGTTCTTC. The encoded protein is CASSSSVGTLYNEQFF.

This clonotype was picked up many times. The CDR3 protein is CASSEEAGDRGEQYF. As DNA, the CDR3 is TGTGCCAGCAGTGAAGAGGCGGGAGACAGGGGCGAGCAGTACTTC. The chain joins TRBV6-1 to TRBJ2-7; D may be TRBD1 (8 bases). This CDR3 has 15 amino acids. Deletions cut 1 base from V and 6 bases from J, with 16 bases between. Germline values: CDR1 MNHNS, CDR2 SASEGT.

This clonotype was detected many times. The J gene is TRBJ2-1, the V gene TRBV19, with D perhaps TRBD2 (7 bases). The CDR3 runs to 13 residues. Deletions cut 2 bases from V and 8 bases from J, with 10 bases between. Looked up from germline, CDR1 is LNHDA and CDR2 is SQIVND (reference sequence). CDR3 sequence: CASSIWGGHEQFF. The CDR3 DNA reads as TGTGCCAGTAGTATATGGGGGGGGCATGAGCAGTTCTTC.

This clonotype occurred many times. The chain employs TRBV2 and TRBJ2-3, with a possible D match to TRBD1 (5 bases). Trimming took 6 bases from V and 6 from J, leaving 19 bases between them. The CDR3 length is 15 residues. CDR1 and CDR2 (germline): SNHLY, FYNNEI. CDR3 amino acids: CASRYHQGSSDTQYF. In DNA form, the CDR3 reads TGTGCCAGCAGATATCATCAGGGTAGCTCTGATACGCAGTATTTT.

Ten or more counts support this clonotype. This chain joins TRBV27 and TRBJ2-1; the D is unclear. The CDR3 runs 13 residues. The germline V gene encodes CDR1 MNHEY and CDR2 SMNVEV (reference sequence). Deletions cut 1 base from V and 6 bases from J, with 7 bases between. Here the CDR3 DNA reads TGTGCCAGCAGTTTATATCTCCTCAATGAGCAGTTCTTC. Protein product: CASSLYLLNEQFF.

The sample holds many counts of this clonotype. The chain links TRBV11-1 to TRBJ2-7; D is unclear. CDR3 length: 14 residues. Germline CDR1 and CDR2: SGHAT and FQDESV (reference sequence). The V end was cut by 3 bases, the J end by 2 bases, with 11 bases between. The CDR3: CASSLGGSAYEQYF. CDR3 bases: TGTGCCAGCAGCTTGGGCGGATCCGCCTACGAGCAGTACTTC.